A selection of T cell receptor beta chains follows, all from one sample in a study of sequential checkpoint blockade in melanoma. Sequencing used immunoSEQ multiplex PCR; TCRdb keeps in-frame clones, though not all of them. This sample has 40,000 or so clones, with under 35% found just once. The specimen comprised tumor tissue (inferred from file names), sampled from a patient given nivolumab and ipilimumab in sequence. Source of these receptors: a human donor with melanoma. CDR3s include the opening cysteine and the closing phenylalanine or tryptophan. Fields, in order: clone size, D gene, V gene, J gene, CDR3 protein, CDR3 DNA. A D gene is named only where the DNA matches it firmly. The listing skips clone size in some rows; elsewhere it reads once, few, many or a size class.

.	.	TRBV29-1	TRBJ1-3	CSVEGEGESTGNTIYF	TGCAGCGTTGAAGGTGAAGGAGAGTCAACTGGAAACACCATATATTTT
.	.	TRBV28	TRBJ2-5	CASSLLRGSSETQYF	TGTGCCAGCAGTTTATTACGGGGGTCGTCAGAGACCCAGTACTTC
.	TRBD2	TRBV18	TRBJ2-1	CASSLGLAALDEQFF	TGTGCCAGCTCACTGGGACTAGCGGCCCTTGATGAGCAGTTCTTC
once	.	TRBV19	TRBJ1-6	CASTLGQTLNSPLHF	TGTGCCAGTACCCTAGGACAGACCCTAAATTCACCCCTCCACTTT
few	.	TRBV6-8	TRBJ2-3	CASSEPGGTDTQYF	TGTGCCAGCAGTGAGCCTGGGGGGACAGATACGCAGTATTTT
.	.	TRBV6-4	TRBJ1-2	CASSVSRGPNGYTF	TGTGCCAGCAGTGTATCGAGGGGACCGAATGGCTACACCTTC
.	.	TRBV7-6	TRBJ1-1	CASSKNEAVNTEAFF	TGTGCCAGCAGCAAAAATGAAGCAGTGAACACTGAAGCTTTCTTT
few	.	TRBV9	TRBJ2-1	CASSVASRGDEQFF	TGTGCCAGCAGCGTAGCTTCACGGGGTGATGAGCAGTTCTTC
many	TRBD2	TRBV11-3	TRBJ2-3	CASRTSGAYHTQYF	TGTGCCAGCAGGACTAGCGGGGCTTACCATACGCAGTATTTT
.	TRBD2	TRBV5-1	TRBJ2-2	CASSLAASGAGELFF	TGCGCCAGCAGCTTGGCGGCTAGCGGGGCCGGGGAGCTGTTTTTT
.	.	TRBV9	TRBJ1-2	CASSESGGNYGYTF	TGTGCCAGCAGTGAATCTGGGGGCAACTATGGCTACACCTTC
few	TRBD2	TRBV6-8	TRBJ2-3	CASTESGRGADTQYF	TGTGCCAGCACCGAGAGCGGGAGGGGGGCAGATACGCAGTATTTT
.	TRBD1	TRBV11-3	TRBJ1-2	CASSLPGTVYGYTF	TGTGCCAGCAGCTTACCCGGGACAGTCTATGGCTACACCTTC
.	TRBD1	TRBV11-1	TRBJ2-7	CASSFTLLPGQGYEQYF	TGTGCCAGCAGCTTTACTTTATTACCGGGACAGGGGTACGAGCAGTACTTC
.	TRBD1	TRBV6-8	TRBJ1-4	CASSTRQGLNEKLFF	TGTGCCAGCAGCACCCGACAGGGACTTAATGAAAAACTGTTTTTT
.	.	TRBV6-8	TRBJ1-5	CASSQDRNQPQHF	TGTGCCAGCAGCCAGGACCGCAATCAGCCCCAGCATTTT
.	TRBD2	TRBV11-3	TRBJ2-2	CASSQSLAGTGELFF	TGTGCCAGCAGCCAGAGCCTAGCGGGAACCGGGGAGCTGTTTTTT
many	.	TRBV6-8	TRBJ2-2	CAITAGLTGELFF	TGTGCCATCACGGCAGGGCTCACCGGGGAGCTGTTTTTT
.	.	TRBV5-1	TRBJ1-1	CASSLPQTNTEAFF	TGCGCCAGCAGCCTCCCCCAGACGAACACTGAAGCTTTCTTT
many	TRBD1	TRBV11-3	TRBJ1-2	CASSTQQGIYGYTF	TGTGCCAGCAGCACCCAACAGGGGATCTATGGCTACACCTTC
.	.	TRBV7-5	TRBJ2-1	CASSSGTRSNEQFF	TGTGCCAGCAGCTCCGGGACTAGATCCAATGAGCAGTTCTTC
few	.	TRBV6-1	TRBJ1-3	CASSEDPGDSGNTIYF	TGTGCCAGCAGTGAAGACCCCGGGGATTCTGGAAACACCATATATTTT
.	TRBD1	TRBV10-2	TRBJ1-1	CASVRQGNTEAFF	TGCGCCAGCGTAAGACAGGGGAACACTGAAGCTTTCTTT
.	.	TRBV18	TRBJ1-6	CASSPGRKANSPLHF	TGTGCCAGCTCACCGGGACGTAAGGCTAATTCACCCCTCCACTTT
few	.	TRBV6-8	TRBJ1-2	CASRPSGATGYTF	TGTGCCAGCAGACCCTCGGGCGCGACGGGCTACACCTTC
.	TRBD1	TRBV4-1	TRBJ2-1	CASSRQGQINNEQFF	TGCGCCAGCAGCCGCCAGGGACAGATCAACAATGAGCAGTTCTTC
.	.	TRBV5-1	TRBJ1-5	CASSLDQIDSNQPQHF	TGCGCCAGCAGCTTGGACCAGATAGATAGCAATCAGCCCCAGCATTTT
few	.	TRBV6-8	TRBJ2-2	CASGQNYRDPKGTGELFF	TGTGCCAGCGGTCAAAATTACCGGGACCCCAAAGGCACCGGGGAGCTGTTTTTT
.	.	TRBV18	TRBJ2-2	CASSPQGTGSTGELFF	TGTGCCAGCTCACCACAGGGAACAGGGTCTACCGGGGAGCTGTTTTTT
.	TRBD1	TRBV19	TRBJ1-2	CASSTGTGIGYTF	TGTGCCAGTAGTACCGGGACAGGGATCGGCTACACCTTC
few	.	TRBV28	TRBJ2-7	CASSFGGLGPSEQYF	TGTGCCAGCAGTTTCGGCGGGCTGGGCCCTTCCGAGCAGTACTTC
.	.	TRBV9	TRBJ2-3	CATRRASSTDTQYF	TGTGCCACCCGAAGAGCCTCTAGCACAGATACGCAGTATTTT
.	.	TRBV30	TRBJ1-2	CAWSRRGGYTF	TGTGCCTGGAGTCGGAGGGGTGGCTACACCTTC
.	.	TRBV29-1	TRBJ1-5	CSVQQGYGNQPQHF	TGCAGCGTGCAACAGGGATATGGCAATCAGCCCCAGCATTTT
few	TRBD1	TRBV6-8	TRBJ1-2	CASKEGATYGYTF	TGTGCCAGCAAGGAGGGGGCGACCTATGGCTACACCTTC
.	.	TRBV5-1	TRBJ1-1	CASSRNRGALNTEAFF	TGCGCCAGCAGCCGAAATAGGGGGGCCCTGAACACTGAAGCTTTCTTT
many	TRBD2	TRBV11-3	TRBJ2-3	CASSLGSGSGNTQYF	TGTGCCAGCAGCTTAGGGAGCGGGAGTGGAAATACGCAGTATTTT
few	.	TRBV14	TRBJ1-3	CASSQDLDEEGMGGNTIYF	TGTGCCAGCAGCCAAGATCTGGACGAGGAGGGGATGGGAGGAAACACCATATATTTT
many	.	TRBV11-3	TRBJ2-1	CASSPPGVARGNEQFF	TGTGCCAGCAGCCCCCCGGGGGTAGCGAGGGGAAATGAGCAGTTCTTC
.	TRBD1	TRBV7-6	TRBJ2-5	CASSLGTGVAGETQYF	TGTGCCAGCAGCTTAGGGACAGGGGTAGCCGGGGAGACCCAGTACTTC